Below are 2 T cell receptor beta chains sequenced from a single sample in a study of cytomegalovirus exposure and HLA in healthy donors. Assay: immunoSEQ multiplex PCR; the TCRdb copy retains only in-frame clones and omits some. The sample consists of approximately 230,000 clones, roughly 90% of them appearing once. Sequenced sample: PBMCs. These receptor sequences come from a young man in good health and CMV-seropositive.

The V gene is TRBV6-5, the J gene TRBJ2-5; the match to TRBD2 covers 8 bases. CDR1 MNHEY and CDR2 SVGAGI come from the germline V gene. Trimming cost V 8 bases and J 5 bases; bases outside gene matches: 7. CDR3 length: 13 amino acids. The CDR3 DNA reads as TGTGCCAGCTCCACCAGCGGGAGTGAGACCCAGTACTTC. It encodes CASSTSGSETQYF.

V and J are TRBV11-2 and TRBJ1-2; a possible D gene is TRBD1 (5 bases). Between the trimmed V and J ends, which lost 6 bases and 6 bases, there was a span of 23 bases. The germline V gene encodes CDR1 SGHAT and CDR2 FQNNGV. The CDR3 extends over 16 amino acids. CDR3 amino acids: CASSSDGGRGPHGYTF. CDR3 bases: TGTGCCAGCAGTTCAGACGGGGGACGAGGGCCCCATGGCTACACCTTC.